This T cell receptor (beta chain) was sequenced during a study of blood T cells in healthy people across ages. Findings and limits, study-wide: Samples with more naive T cells showed higher observed beta diversity.

Total RNA amounts of at least 6 micrograms were extracted per sample. About this clonotype itself: Its antigen is as yet unknown.

Alongside a J-beta primer mix, a sample-barcoded 5' primer served in a second PCR lasting about 7 to 11 cycles. In TCRdb, the 5' RACE reads were re-called with MiXCR into one record per CDR3 protein. In the table there are 1.5 million to 1.8 million distinct CDR3 sequences, approximately 43% of which are singletons. V gave up 3 bases and J gave up 4 bases, with 15 bases separating them. This CDR3 contains 15 residues. Germline CDR1 and CDR2: SNHLY and FYNNEI. This clonotype originated in a woman younger than 30 in good health. Sequencing was done on a sample of blood. This chain uses TRBV2 with TRBJ1-2; possible D gene TRBD1, 6 bases. CDR3: CASSEGGGVFYGYTF. DNA for the CDR3: TGTGCCAGCAGTGAGGGGGGGGGCGTCTTCTATGGCTACACCTTC.